This T cell receptor beta chain originates from a study of blood T cell repertoires in COVID-19. This clone was observed a single time. CDR3 length: 15 residues. Trimming took 6 bases from V and 9 from J; bases not matched to a gene: 10. CDR1 is LNHDA, CDR2 SQIVND, per germline (reference sequence). Produced via immunoSEQ multiplex PCR; TCRdb's table is partial and in-frame only. Of around 130,000 clones listed, 80% to 85% are singletons. Material for sequencing was peripheral blood. The receptor was derived from a man aged 55-75 years with acute or convalescent COVID-19. The chain employs TRBV19 and TRBJ2-1; the match to TRBD2 covers 11 bases. CDR3 DNA: TGTGCCAGTAGACTCATAGCGGGAGGGGTGGGTGAGCAGTTCTTC. This codes for CASRLIAGGVGEQFF.